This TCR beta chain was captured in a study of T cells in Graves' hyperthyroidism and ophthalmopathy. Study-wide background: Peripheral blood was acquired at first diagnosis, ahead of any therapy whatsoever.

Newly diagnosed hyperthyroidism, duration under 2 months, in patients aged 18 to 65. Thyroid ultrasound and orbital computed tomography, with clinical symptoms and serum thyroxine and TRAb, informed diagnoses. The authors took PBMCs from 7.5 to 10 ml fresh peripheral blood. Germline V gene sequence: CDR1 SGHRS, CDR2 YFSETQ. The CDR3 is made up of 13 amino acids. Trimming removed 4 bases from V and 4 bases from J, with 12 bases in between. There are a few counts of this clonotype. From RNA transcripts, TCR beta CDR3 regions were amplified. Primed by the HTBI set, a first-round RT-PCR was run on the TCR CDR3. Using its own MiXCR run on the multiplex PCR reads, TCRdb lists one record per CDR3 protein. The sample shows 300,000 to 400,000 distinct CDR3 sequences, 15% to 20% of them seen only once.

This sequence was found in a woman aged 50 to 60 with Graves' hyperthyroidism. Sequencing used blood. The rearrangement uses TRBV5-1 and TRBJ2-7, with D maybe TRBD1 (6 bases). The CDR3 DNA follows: TGCGCCAGCAGCGCCATGGGGGCGTACGAGCAGTACTTC. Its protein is CASSAMGAYEQYF. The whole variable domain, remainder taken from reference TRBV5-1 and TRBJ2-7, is KAGVTQTPRYLIKTRGQQVTLSCSPISGHRSVSWYQQTPGQGLQFLFEYFSETQRNKGNFPGRFSGRQFSNSRSEMNVSTLELGDSALYLCASSAMGAYEQYFGPGTRLTVT.